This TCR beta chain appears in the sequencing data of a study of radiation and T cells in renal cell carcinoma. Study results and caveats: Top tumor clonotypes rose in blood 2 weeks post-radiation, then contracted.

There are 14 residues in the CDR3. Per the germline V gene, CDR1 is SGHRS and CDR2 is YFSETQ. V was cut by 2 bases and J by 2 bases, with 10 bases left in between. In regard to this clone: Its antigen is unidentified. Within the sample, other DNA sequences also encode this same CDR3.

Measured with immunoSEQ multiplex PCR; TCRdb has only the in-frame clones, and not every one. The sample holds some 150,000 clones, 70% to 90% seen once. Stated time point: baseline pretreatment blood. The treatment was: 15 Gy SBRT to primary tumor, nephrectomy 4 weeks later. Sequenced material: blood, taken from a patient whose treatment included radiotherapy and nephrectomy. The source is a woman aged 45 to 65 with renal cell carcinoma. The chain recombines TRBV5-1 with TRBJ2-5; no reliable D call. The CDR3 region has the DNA TGCGCCAGCAGCTTAAGCATACTACAAGAGACCCAGTACTTC. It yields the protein CASSLSILQETQYF.